What follows are 26 T cell receptor beta chains derived from one specimen sequenced in a study of T cells in Graves' hyperthyroidism and ophthalmopathy. The CDR3 regions of TCR beta were amplified from RNA transcripts. TCR CDR3 regions were first amplified by RT-PCR with HTBI primers. TCRdb reanalysed the multiplex PCR reads using MiXCR and keeps one entry per CDR3 protein. The profile shows approximately 220,000 distinct CDR3 sequences, 15% to 20% of them singletons. The sequencing sample was made of blood. These TCRs come from a middle-aged man with Graves' hyperthyroidism.

This clonotype has ten or more counts. The V gene is TRBV28, the J gene TRBJ1-5, with 7 bases that match TRBD1. Germline V gene lookup returns CDR1 MDHEN and CDR2 SYDVKM. Trimming took 4 bases from V and 0 from J; bases not matched to a gene: 12. This CDR3 region has 18 residues. CDR3 sequence (DNA): TGTGCCAGCAGTTCCACTCATCCGGGACAGAATAGCAATCAGCCCCAGCATTTT. Protein product: CASSSTHPGQNSNQPQHF.

This clonotype was found many times. The chain recombines TRBV7-3 with TRBJ1-5, with a weak D call TRBD1 (6 bases). V lost 5 bases to trimming and J lost 5 bases, with 28 bases between them. The length of the CDR3 is 19 residues. Per germline, CDR1 SGHTA and CDR2 FQGTGA. The CDR3 nucleotides are TGTGCCAGCAGCGCCAACCAAAAAGGACAGCAAGGTTGGGATCAGCCCCAGCATTTT. Translating it yields CASSANQKGQQGWDQPQHF.

This clonotype was counted at least ten times. The chain recombines TRBV12-3 or TRBV12-4 with TRBJ2-3, with no clear D. The V gene lost 2 bases and the J gene lost 6 bases, with 6 bases spanning the gap. The CDR3 length is 12 residues. CDR3 nucleotide sequence: TGTGCCAGCAGTTTATCCCGGGATACGCAGTATTTT. This encodes CASSLSRDTQYF.

V gene TRBV9 combines with J gene TRBJ2-1, with TRBD2 matching 13 bases. The germline CDR1 and CDR2 sequences are SGDLS and YYNGEE. The length of the CDR3 is 16 residues. V lost 0 bases, J lost 7 bases, and 4 bases stayed unmatched. CDR3 sequence: CASSVATTSGGNEQFF. CDR3 bases: TGTGCCAGCAGCGTAGCTACGACTAGCGGGGGGAATGAGCAGTTCTTC.

The chain uses TRBV7-9 and TRBJ1-2; D possibly corresponds to TRBD1 (5 bases). The CDR3 is 16 residues long. Germline V gene sequence: CDR1 SEHNR, CDR2 FQNEAQ (reference sequence). V was pared by 2 bases and J by 4 bases, with 17 bases between. The CDR3 sequence is CASSLNPRVNLYGYTF. The DNA for the CDR3 is TGTGCCAGCAGCTTAAACCCCAGGGTGAACCTCTATGGCTACACCTTC.

Concerning this clonotype itself: One end of the junction fails to match germline, which may point to a read error. The chain couples TRBV20-1 to TRBJ1-5; no firm D call. This CDR3 has 14 residues. Germline V gene data show CDR1 as DFQATT and CDR2 as SNEGSKA (reference sequence). CDR3 loop: CSAREVRVKQPQHF. The CDR3 DNA follows: TGCAGTGCAAGAGAGGTGCGGGTTAAACAGCCCCAGCATTTT.

The chain links TRBV6-4 to TRBJ1-1; D not resolved. This CDR3 spans 13 amino acids. V was pared by 4 bases and J by 2 bases, with 8 bases between. CDR1 MRHNA and CDR2 SNTAGT come from the germline V gene. The CDR3: CASSVRVNTEAFF. The CDR3 bases are TGTGCCAGCAGTGTACGGGTAAACACTGAAGCTTTCTTT.

This clonotype was found many times. Here the CDR3 DNA reads TGTGCCATCAGTCACACCGAAAACTATGGCTACACCTTC. Protein sequence: CAISHTENYGYTF. The chain couples TRBV10-3 to TRBJ1-2, with no clear D. This CDR3 has 13 amino acids. V was trimmed by 5 bases and J by 2 bases, leaving 9 bases between them. Germline loops: CDR1 ENHRY, CDR2 SYGVKD.

This clonotype was observed a handful of times. The V call is TRBV2, the J call TRBJ2-5, with TRBD2 matching over 7 bases. J was trimmed by 5 bases and V by 6 bases; bases with no gene match: 9. This CDR3 is 14 amino acids long. The germline gives CDR1 SNHLY, CDR2 FYNNEI. The CDR3, as DNA: TGTGCCAGCAGAGTGACTAGCCTTTGGGAGACCCAGTACTTC. Translated: CASRVTSLWETQYF.

This clonotype was seen more than once but under ten times. V and J are TRBV20-1 and TRBJ2-2; TRBD1 aligns across 7 bases. This CDR3 has 15 amino acids. The germline V gene has CDR1 DFQATT and CDR2 SNEGSKA (reference sequence). The V gene end was trimmed by 3 bases and the J gene end by 4 bases; junction bases not matched to a gene: 8. In DNA, the CDR3 is TGCAGTGCTAGTCTCAGACAGGGCGGCACCGGGGAGCTGTTTTTT. It encodes CSASLRQGGTGELFF.

The chain combines TRBV15 with TRBJ2-7; TRBD2 matches 10 bases. Germline V gene data show CDR1 as LNHNV and CDR2 as YYDKDF (reference sequence). V lost 0 bases, J lost 0 bases, and 11 bases stayed unmatched. The CDR3 has 19 amino acids. The CDR3 DNA reads as TGTGCCACCAGCAGAGATCTACTAGCGGGATTAAGGAGCTCCTACGAGCAGTACTTC. Translated, it gives CATSRDLLAGLRSSYEQYF.

The table lists this clonotype with many counts. This chain links TRBV7-9 with TRBJ2-2; possibly TRBD1 for D (6 bases). From germline, CDR1 is SEHNR and CDR2 FQNEAQ (reference sequence). Trimming pared 5 bases from V and 0 bases from J, leaving 13 bases between. The CDR3 has 16 residues. The CDR3 sequence: CASSPAGAANTGELFF. CDR3 in DNA: TGTGCCAGCAGCCCTGCAGGGGCTGCGAACACCGGGGAGCTGTTTTTT.

The chain couples TRBV7-2 to TRBJ2-3, with 10 bases identical to TRBD1. After removal of 4 bases from V and 6 bases from J, the junction contained 10 bases not matched to a gene. The germline V gene encodes CDR1 SGHTA and CDR2 FQGNSA. This CDR3 comprises 16 residues. The CDR3 DNA sequence: TGTGCCAGCAGCTCCGGCCCGGGACAGGGGAGGGATACGCAGTATTTT. Protein: CASSSGPGQGRDTQYF.

At least ten counts were recorded for this clonotype. The chain joins TRBV14 to TRBJ2-7; TRBD2 is a possible D gene (5 bases). The CDR3 runs to 13 residues. The germline CDR1 and CDR2 sequences are SGHDN and FVKESK. Trimming shortened V by 1 base and J by 3 bases, and 7 bases separated the two germline ends. The CDR3 here is CASSQVEGYEQYF. CDR3 DNA: TGTGCCAGCAGCCAAGTAGAGGGCTACGAGCAGTACTTC.

This clonotype has ten or more counts. V gene TRBV3-1 combines with J gene TRBJ1-5, with TRBD1 as a possible D gene (5 bases). The V gene lost 8 bases and the J gene lost 7 bases, with 12 bases spanning the gap. CDR3 length: 12 residues. Germline V gene lookup returns CDR1 LGHDT and CDR2 YNNKEL (reference sequence). The CDR3 loop reads CASQWGNQPQHF. The CDR3 region has the DNA TGTGCCAGCCAGTGGGGGAACCAGCCCCAGCATTTT.

This clonotype appeared many times. The chain carries TRBV7-2 and TRBJ1-3; D gene unclear. Germline CDR1 reads SGHTA; CDR2 reads FQGNSA. Between the trimmed V and J ends, which lost 5 bases and 4 bases, there was a span of 9 bases. The CDR3 contains 13 residues. CDR3 sequence (DNA): TGTGCCAGCAGCCGTCTCGGGGGAAACACCATATATTTT. Translated: CASSRLGGNTIYF.

The sample holds many counts of this clonotype. J is TRBJ1-2 and V is TRBV9; possible D gene TRBD1, 5 bases. CDR3 length: 11 residues. With 3 bases removed from V and 8 bases from J, the gap between germline ends came to 8 bases. CDR1 and CDR2 from the germline V gene are SGDLS and YYNGEE. The CDR3 nucleotides are TGTGCCAGCAGCGGTCAGGGAGGCTACACCTTC. It encodes CASSGQGGYTF.

This clonotype was observed many times. The V and J genes are TRBV7-2 and TRBJ2-2; D possibly uses TRBD1 or TRBD2 (5 bases each). The germline gives CDR1 SGHTA, CDR2 FQGNSA. The V end lost 0 bases, the J end lost 7 bases, and 6 bases lay between the germline ends. This CDR3 spans 13 amino acids. The CDR3 spells CASSLAGDGELFF. Written as DNA, the CDR3 is TGTGCCAGCAGCTTAGCGGGGGACGGGGAGCTGTTTTTT.

This clonotype was counted many times. This rearrangement joins TRBV29-1 to TRBJ2-7, with D tentatively TRBD2 (5 bases). Per germline, CDR1 SQVTM and CDR2 ANQGSEA. Between the trimmed V and J ends, which lost 6 bases and 5 bases, there was a span of 23 bases. This CDR3 has 15 amino acids. The CDR3 DNA sequence: TGCAGCGTGTTGAAAACACGGACTGCCGTCCACGAGCAGTACTTC. Protein product: CSVLKTRTAVHEQYF.

There are a few counts of this clonotype. The V gene is TRBV19, the J gene TRBJ1-5, with 7 bases that match TRBD1. This CDR3 contains 17 residues. Trimming took 4 bases from V and 3 from J; bases not matched to a gene: 12. The germline V gene has CDR1 LNHDA and CDR2 SQIVND (reference sequence). The CDR3 reads CASSKGPAGGANQPQHF. The CDR3 coding sequence is TGTGCCAGTAGTAAAGGGCCCGCAGGGGGTGCCAATCAGCCCCAGCATTTT.

The chain uses TRBV2 and TRBJ2-5, with D possibly called TRBD1 or TRBD2 (5 bases each). Trimming removed 5 bases from V and 3 bases from J, with 13 bases in between. The germline CDR1 and CDR2 sequences are SNHLY and FYNNEI. The CDR3 has 14 amino acids. The CDR3 protein is CASSISGREETQYF. The CDR3, as DNA: TGTGCCAGCAGTATAAGCGGCAGGGAAGAGACCCAGTACTTC.

This clonotype was seen a handful of times. This chain links TRBV3-1 with TRBJ1-6; a possible D gene is TRBD1 (5 bases). CDR1 and CDR2 (germline): LGHDT, YNNKEL (reference sequence). The CDR3 spans 15 residues. Deletions cut 1 base from V and 9 bases from J, with 13 bases between. DNA of the CDR3: TGTGCCAGCAGCCAAGGGCAGGGTATCCCTTCACCCCTCCACTTT. Translation gives CASSQGQGIPSPLHF.

The chain employs TRBV6-1 and TRBJ1-1, with D possibly TRBD1 on 6 matching bases. There are 15 residues in the CDR3. Deletions cut 7 bases from V and 0 bases from J, with 15 bases between. The V gene's germline CDR1 is MNHNS and CDR2 SASEGT. CDR3 nucleotide sequence: TGTGCCAGCAATCCCCATGGGACATTGAACACTGAAGCTTTCTTT. It encodes CASNPHGTLNTEAFF.

This clonotype was counted at least ten times. The gene calls are TRBV2 and TRBJ1-2, with a tentative D call TRBD1 (5 bases). Trimming shortened V by 8 bases and J by 4 bases, and 17 bases separated the two germline ends. The length of the CDR3 is 14 residues. The germline gives CDR1 SNHLY, CDR2 FYNNEI. The CDR3 loop reads CASVPGLQGYGYTF. The CDR3 DNA is TGTGCCAGCGTCCCGGGACTACAAGGCTATGGCTACACCTTC. The whole variable domain, filled in from reference TRBV2 and TRBJ1-2, reads EPEVTQTPSHQVTQMGQEVILRCVPISNHLYFYWYRQILGQKVEFLVSFYNNEISEKSEIFDDQFSVERPDGSNFTLKIRSTKLEDSAMYFCASVPGLQGYGYTFGSGTRLTVV.

This chain uses TRBV4-3 with TRBJ2-7; 9 bases line up with TRBD1. Germline V gene sequence: CDR1 LGHNA, CDR2 YSLEER. CDR3 length: 14 residues. J lost 5 bases, V lost 1 base, and 3 bases had no gene match. The CDR3 nucleotides are TGCGCCAGCAGCCAAGGGACAGGGGACCACGAGCAGTACTTC. Protein product: CASSQGTGDHEQYF.

This clonotype showed up many times. This chain links TRBV7-2 with TRBJ1-1; D is unresolved. V lost 3 bases to trimming and J lost 1 base, with 9 bases between them. Germline V CDR1 and CDR2: SGHTA, FQGNSA. The CDR3 runs to 14 residues. The CDR3 region is CASSFPGENTEAFF. The CDR3, as DNA: TGTGCCAGCAGCTTCCCCGGCGAGAACACTGAAGCTTTCTTT.